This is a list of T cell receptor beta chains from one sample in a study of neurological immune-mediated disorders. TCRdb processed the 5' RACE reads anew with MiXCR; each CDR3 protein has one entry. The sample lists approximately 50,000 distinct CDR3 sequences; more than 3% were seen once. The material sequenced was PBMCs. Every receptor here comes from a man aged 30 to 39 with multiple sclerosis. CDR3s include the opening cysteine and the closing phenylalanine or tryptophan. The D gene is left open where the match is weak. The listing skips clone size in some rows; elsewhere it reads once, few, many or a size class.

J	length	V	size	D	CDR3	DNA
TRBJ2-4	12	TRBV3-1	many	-	CASSQGAFRAYF	TGTGCCAGCAGCCAAGGTGCTTTCAGGGCCTACTTC
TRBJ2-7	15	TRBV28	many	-	CASSFGGQYLYEQYF	TGTGCCAGCAGTTTCGGGGGACAGTACCTCTACGAGCAGTACTTC
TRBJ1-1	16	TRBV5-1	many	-	CASSLAQEGLGTEAFF	TGCGCCAGCAGCTTGGCCCAGGAAGGTTTGGGCACTGAAGCTTTCTTT
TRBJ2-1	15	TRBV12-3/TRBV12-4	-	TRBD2	CASLRGGDIGNEQFF	TGTGCCAGCCTACGGGGGGGGGATATCGGGAATGAGCAGTTCTTC
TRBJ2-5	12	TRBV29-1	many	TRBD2	CSARREGETQYF	TGCAGCGCCCGCCGGGAGGGCGAGACCCAGTACTTC
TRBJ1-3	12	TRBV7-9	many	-	CASSPSGNTIYF	TGTGCCAGCAGTCCCTCTGGAAACACCATATATTTT
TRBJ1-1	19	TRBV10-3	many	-	CAISEARGLGEEPHTEAFF	TGTGCCATCAGTGAGGCTCGAGGTTTAGGGGAGGAGCCCCACACTGAAGCTTTCTTT
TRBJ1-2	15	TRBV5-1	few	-	CASTPGDSLNYGYTF	TGCGCCAGCACACCCGGAGACAGTCTTAACTATGGCTACACCTTC
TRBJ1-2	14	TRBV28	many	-	CASMAGGGAKGYTF	TGTGCCAGCATGGCCGGGGGGGGCGCGAAGGGCTACACCTTC
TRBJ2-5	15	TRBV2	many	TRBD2	CASSEEGLAVRTQYF	TGTGCCAGCAGTGAAGAGGGACTAGCGGTACGGACCCAGTACTTC
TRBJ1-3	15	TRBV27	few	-	CASRLQGSSGNTIYF	TGTGCCAGCAGGCTCCAGGGATCCTCTGGAAACACCATATATTTT
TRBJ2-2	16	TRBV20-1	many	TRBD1	CSASGTDRPSTGELFF	TGCAGTGCTAGCGGTACGGACAGGCCCTCGACCGGGGAGCTGTTTTTT
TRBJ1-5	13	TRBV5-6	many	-	CASSRKVGQPQHF	TGTGCCAGCAGCAGAAAGGTCGGTCAGCCCCAGCATTTT
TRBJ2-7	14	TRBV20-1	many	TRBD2	CSASDGRSSYEQYF	TGCAGTGCTAGTGACGGGAGGAGCTCCTACGAGCAGTACTTC
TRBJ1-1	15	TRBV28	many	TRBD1	CASSLGTGGSAEAFF	TGTGCCAGCAGTTTAGGGACAGGGGGCAGCGCTGAAGCTTTCTTT
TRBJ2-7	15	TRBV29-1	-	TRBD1	CSVEDPTGGRNEKYF	TGCAGCGTTGAAGATCCCACAGGGGGCAGGAACGAGAAGTACTTC
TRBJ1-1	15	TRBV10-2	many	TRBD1	CASSETETGGDEAFF	TGCGCCAGCAGTGAGACGGAGACAGGGGGCGATGAAGCTTTCTTT
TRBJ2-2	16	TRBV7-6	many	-	CASSLESGRVAGELFF	TGTGCCAGCAGCTTAGAATCGGGCAGGGTGGCCGGGGAGCTGTTTTTT
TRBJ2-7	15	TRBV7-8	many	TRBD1	CASSPWDRVSYEQYF	TGTGCCAGCAGCCCTTGGGACAGGGTTTCCTACGAGCAGTACTTC
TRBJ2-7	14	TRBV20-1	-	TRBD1	CSAREGQGSYEQYF	TGCAGTGCTAGGGAGGGACAGGGCTCCTACGAGCAGTACTTC
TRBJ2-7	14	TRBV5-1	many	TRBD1	CASSTGTGAYEQYF	TGTGCCAGCAGCACCGGGACAGGGGCTTACGAGCAGTACTTC
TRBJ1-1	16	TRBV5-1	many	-	CASSFSGPQVNTEAFF	TGCGCCAGCAGCTTTTCAGGGCCGCAAGTGAACACTGAAGCTTTCTTT
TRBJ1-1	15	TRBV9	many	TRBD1	CASSQGQRQNTEAFF	TGTGCCAGCAGCCAGGGACAGCGACAGAACACTGAAGCTTTCTTT
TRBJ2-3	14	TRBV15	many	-	CATSRDSGFDTQYF	TGTGCCACCAGCAGAGATTCAGGGTTTGATACGCAGTATTTT
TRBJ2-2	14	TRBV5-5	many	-	CASSLIVGIGELFF	TGTGCCAGCAGCTTAATCGTTGGGATCGGGGAGCTGTTTTTT
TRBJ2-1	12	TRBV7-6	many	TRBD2	CASSSRGGEQFF	TGTGCCAGCAGCTCGCGGGGGGGTGAGCAGTTCTTC
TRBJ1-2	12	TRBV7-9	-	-	CATNTRDYGYTF	TGTGCAACCAATACTAGAGACTATGGCTACACCTTC
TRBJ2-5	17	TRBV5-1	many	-	CASSLRTRQEGEETQYF	TGCGCCAGCAGCTTGAGGACCCGACAGGAGGGAGAGGAGACCCAGTACTTC
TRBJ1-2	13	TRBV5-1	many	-	CASSAQGNYGYTF	TGCGCCAGCAGCGCGCAGGGTAACTATGGCTACACCTTC
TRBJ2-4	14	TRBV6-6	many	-	CASSRSSGKNIQYF	TGTGCCAGCAGCCGATCATCGGGCAAAAACATTCAGTACTTC
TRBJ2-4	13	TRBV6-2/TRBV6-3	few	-	CASSLRGGNIQYF	TGTGCCAGCAGCCTACGGGGCGGAAACATTCAGTACTTC
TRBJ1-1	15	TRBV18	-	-	CASSPESGRVTEAFF	TGTGCCAGCTCACCAGAAAGCGGCAGGGTCACTGAAGCTTTCTTT
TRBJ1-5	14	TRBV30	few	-	CAWSALGGNQPQNF	TGTGCCTGGAGTGCCCTCGGGGGCAATCAGCCCCAGAATTTT
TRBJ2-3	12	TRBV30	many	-	CAWSQKTDTQYF	TGTGCCTGGAGTCAGAAGACAGATACGCAGTATTTT
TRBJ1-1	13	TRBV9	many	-	CASGVYLNTEAFF	TGTGCCAGCGGTGTGTACTTGAACACTGAAGCTTTCTTT
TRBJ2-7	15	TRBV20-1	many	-	CSARDQVYGSYEQYF	TGCAGTGCTAGAGATCAAGTGTATGGCTCCTACGAGCAGTACTTC
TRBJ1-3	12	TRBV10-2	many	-	CATLSSGNTIYF	TGCGCCACCCTGAGCTCTGGAAACACCATATATTTT
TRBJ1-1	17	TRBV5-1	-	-	CASSYRQASSINTEAFF	TGCGCCAGCAGCTATCGACAGGCTTCTAGCATAAACACTGAAGCTTTCTTT
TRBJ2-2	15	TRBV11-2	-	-	CASSLVGTNTGELFF	TGTGCCAGCAGCTTAGTCGGCACGAACACCGGGGAGCTGTTTTTT
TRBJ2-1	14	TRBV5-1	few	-	CASSFRGAIDEQFF	TGCGCCAGCAGCTTTAGGGGGGCAATCGATGAGCAGTTCTTC
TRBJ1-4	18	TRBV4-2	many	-	CASSSSSTGQRGNEKLFF	TGTGCCAGCAGCTCATCTTCGACAGGCCAACGCGGGAATGAAAAACTGTTTTTT
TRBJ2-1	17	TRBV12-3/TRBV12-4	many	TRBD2	CASSLAPLGRVFHEQFF	TGTGCCAGCAGTTTAGCACCCCTTGGGAGGGTCTTCCATGAGCAGTTCTTC
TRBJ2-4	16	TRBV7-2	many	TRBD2	CASSLAGGGTKNIQYF	TGTGCCAGCAGCCTAGCGGGAGGGGGGACCAAAAACATTCAGTACTTC
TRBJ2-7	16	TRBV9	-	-	CASSAGGQSTPYEQYF	TGTGCCAGCAGCGCGGGGGGACAGTCAACACCCTACGAGCAGTACTTC